The TCR beta chain described here comes from a study of cytomegalovirus exposure and HLA in healthy donors. The study, taken as a whole, reports: Owing to their indistinguishability, certain V segments, notably TRBV6-2 and TRBV6-3, were excluded. The productive fraction for most TCR beta V segments was about 90% or about 30% in an earlier analysis. Follow-up analysis found HLA locus-dependent TCR association rates, highest for DRB1 and lowest for HLA-C.

With respect to this clone: Its cognate antigen is unknown.

The CDR3 has 16 residues. V trimming: 5 bases; J trimming: 2 bases; junction bases outside the gene matches: 9. From germline, CDR1 is LNHDA and CDR2 SQIVND (reference sequence). PCR employed 60 Vbeta and 13 Jbeta primers. TCRdb's table, derived via immunoSEQ multiplex PCR, lists solely in-frame clones and lacks some. Here the sample spans under 150,000 clones, around 79% being singletons. Material for sequencing was PBMCs. This receptor was taken from a woman aged 30 to 39 in good health and CMV-seropositive. The gene calls are TRBV19 and TRBJ2-1, with 7 positions matching TRBD1. The chain's CDR3 is CASSARQGSPYNEQFF. The CDR3 region has the DNA TGTGCCAGTAGTGCCCGACAGGGATCCCCCTACAATGAGCAGTTCTTC.